This entry features one T cell receptor (beta chain) sequence. While infection was still active, Seattle patients were enrolled and then followed longitudinally. This sample stems from a study of blood T cell repertoires in COVID-19. Study-level background: COVID-19 samples, acute and convalescent, were from the United States, Italy and Spain. PBMCs, B-cell-depleted T cells, or T cells provided the cDNA or gDNA that made up the material.

The method was immunoSEQ multiplex PCR; TCRdb's version includes in-frame clones alone and lacks a portion of them. The sample holds 400,000 to 450,000 clones, roughly 89% seen once. The germline V gene encodes CDR1 SGHRS and CDR2 YFSETQ. The CDR3 length is 15 residues. With 4 bases clipped from V and 4 bases from J, the junction kept 4 bases outside the gene matches. The specimen was peripheral blood. This chain uses TRBV5-1 with TRBJ2-4; 11 bases line up with TRBD2. The sequence derives from a man aged 18 to 35 with COVID-19, enrolled during active disease. CDR3 nucleotides: TGCGCCAGCAGCCCGGGACTAGCGGTAAAAAACATTCAGTACTTC. Its protein product is CASSPGLAVKNIQYF.